The 2 T cell receptor beta chains given below trace back to one sample, sequenced in a study of identical twins. TCRdb ran MiXCR on the 5' RACE reads and lists one entry per CDR3 protein. This sample has just under 550,000 distinct CDR3 sequences; 13% to 15% occur once, and the top ten carry roughly 0.46%. The same sample was also used in a study of yellow fever vaccine responses in identical twins.

Sequenced sample: CD4+ T cells sorted from blood. These receptors all come from a woman younger than 30 in good health.

This sequence joins TRBV11-1 and TRBJ2-2; D remains ambiguous. Trimming left V 1 base short and J 0 bases short, with 15 bases between. There are 18 residues in the CDR3. Germline loops: CDR1 SGHAT, CDR2 FQDESV (reference sequence). This CDR3 reads CASSLVRLGRSNTGELFF. In nucleotides, the CDR3 is TGTGCCAGCAGCTTAGTTCGTCTAGGCAGATCGAACACCGGGGAGCTGTTTTTT.

The chain has TRBV2 and TRBJ2-5; D gene uncertain. Germline V gene sequence: CDR1 SNHLY, CDR2 FYNNEI. V was clipped by 2 bases and J by 9 bases, with 13 bases between them. The CDR3 covers 13 residues. CDR3 region: CASSETFLRAQYF. The CDR3 coding sequence is TGTGCCAGCAGTGAAACGTTCCTCCGGGCCCAGTACTTC.